This TCR beta chain is drawn from a study of blood T cell repertoires in COVID-19. Study-wide background: The origin of the acute and convalescent COVID-19 samples was the United States, Italy and Spain. PBMCs, B-cell-depleted T cells, or T cells provided the cDNA or gDNA that made up the material.

The CDR3 has 15 residues. CDR1 is LGHDT, CDR2 YNNKEL, per germline (reference sequence). V lost 3 bases, J lost 9 bases, and 8 bases stayed unmatched. Per the authors' pipeline: Reference gene primer amplification in the assay estimated nucleated cell counts. The assay was immunoSEQ multiplex PCR, and TCRdb's table has in-frame clones only and misses some. V and J calls and clone size are copied from that table; D and trimming were computed from the DNA. The sample records around 230,000 clones, about nine tenths being singletons. The sequence was collected from a man aged 25 to 45 who had recovered from COVID-19. What was sequenced was peripheral blood. This chain connects TRBV3-1 (or the pseudogene TRBV3-2) to TRBJ2-1; 10 nucleotides line up with TRBD2. For the CDR3, the DNA is TGTGCCAGCAGCCAGGGAAGCGGGGGGGCGGTTGAGCAGTTCTTC. This encodes CASSQGSGGAVEQFF.